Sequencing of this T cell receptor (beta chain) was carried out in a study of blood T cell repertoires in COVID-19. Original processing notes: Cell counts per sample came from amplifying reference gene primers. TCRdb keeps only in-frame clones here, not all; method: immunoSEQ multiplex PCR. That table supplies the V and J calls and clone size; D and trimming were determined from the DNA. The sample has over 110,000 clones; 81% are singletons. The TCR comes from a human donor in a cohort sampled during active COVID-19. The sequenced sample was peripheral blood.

CDR3 sequence reads: CSASPMRQGHTGELFF. The CDR3 region has the DNA TGCAGTGCTAGTCCTATGCGCCAGGGTCACACCGGGGAGCTGTTTTTT. V and J are TRBV20-1 and TRBJ2-2; maybe TRBD1 (5 bases). Germline V gives CDR1 DFQATT, CDR2 SNEGSKA (reference sequence). This CDR3 has 16 amino acids. Trimming took 3 bases from V and 3 from J, leaving 17 bases between them.